The source of this T cell receptor beta chain is a study of blood T cell repertoires in COVID-19. The overall study: Sources were T cells, B-cell-depleted T cells, or PBMCs; the material itself was cDNA or gDNA.

Original methodology: The authors estimated nucleated cell counts from reference gene primer amplification. Produced via immunoSEQ multiplex PCR; TCRdb's table is partial and in-frame only. V and J calls and clone size are as listed in that table; D and trimming were resolved from the DNA. The sample gives a few hundred thousand clones, approximately 86% of which show up once; 3% to 4% is in the top ten. Enrolled through a virtual design, the participants were between 18 and 89 years of age and came from 24 US areas. This CDR3 has 16 amino acids. The V gene end was trimmed by 3 bases and the J gene end by 3 bases; junction bases not matched to a gene: 7. Germline assignment: CDR1 SGDLS and CDR2 YYNGEE.

This chain uses TRBV9 with TRBJ2-2; 8 nucleotides line up with TRBD1. The source is a woman between 35 and 50 years old with acute COVID-19. The specimen sequenced was PBMCs or T cells enriched from blood (not recorded which). CDR3 DNA: TGTGCCAGCAGCGGAGTCAGGGGGCCACACACCGGGGAGCTGTTTTTT. Its protein is CASSGVRGPHTGELFF.